A selection of T cell receptor beta chains follows, all from one sample in a study of technical replicates of blood from a few donors. Sequenced by immunoSEQ multiplex PCR; TCRdb stores in-frame clones only, minus some. The sample records 84,000 or so clones, approximately 94% being singletons. The sample was T cells isolated from PBMCs. The receptors originated from a human donor in good health. CDR3s include the opening cysteine and the closing phenylalanine or tryptophan. The D gene is left open where the match is weak. Size is omitted from some rows. Given values are once, few, many or a class for expanded clones.

j_gene	v_gene	abundance	d_gene	CDR3aa	CDR3nt
TRBJ2-5	TRBV29-1	-	TRBD1	CSVNPGTGSQETQYF	TGCAGCGTTAACCCAGGGACAGGCTCCCAAGAGACCCAGTACTTC
TRBJ2-6	TRBV11-2	-	TRBD1	CASSLDRAANVLTF	TGTGCCAGCAGCCTAGACAGGGCGGCCAACGTCCTGACTTTC
TRBJ2-3	TRBV6-5	-	TRBD2	CASRAGEGTDTQYF	TGTGCCAGCAGGGCGGGGGAGGGCACAGATACGCAGTATTTT
TRBJ1-1	TRBV2	-	TRBD1	CASSRQGNTEAFF	TGTGCCAGCAGTCGACAGGGGAACACTGAAGCTTTCTTT
TRBJ2-5	TRBV10-2	-	TRBD2	CASARGGNQETQYF	TGCGCCAGCGCTCGGGGGGGGAATCAAGAGACCCAGTACTTC
TRBJ1-5	TRBV19	-	TRBD1	CASRDRSRNQPQHF	TGTGCCAGCAGGGACAGGTCCCGCAATCAGCCCCAGCATTTT
TRBJ2-3	TRBV7-9	-	TRBD1	CASSVPGQGIADTQYF	TGTGCCAGCAGCGTACCGGGACAGGGCATCGCAGATACGCAGTATTTT
TRBJ2-7	TRBV7-2	-	-	CASSEQVISYEQYF	TGTGCCAGCAGTGAACAGGTGATCTCCTACGAGCAGTACTTC
TRBJ2-2	TRBV4-1	-	TRBD1	CASSQPGQGSTGELFF	TGCGCCAGCAGCCAACCGGGACAGGGGTCAACCGGGGAGCTGTTTTTT
TRBJ2-5	TRBV5-8	-	-	CASSLGGGPQETQYF	TGTGCCAGCAGCTTGGGTGGCGGGCCCCAAGAGACCCAGTACTTC
TRBJ2-7	TRBV10-3	-	-	CAIGTSTYEQYF	TGTGCCATCGGGACTTCAACCTACGAGCAGTACTTC
TRBJ2-5	TRBV5-1	-	-	CASSFEETQYF	TGCGCCAGCAGCTTCGAAGAGACCCAGTACTTC
TRBJ1-1	TRBV5-6	-	TRBD1	CASSSTGVRNTEAFF	TGTGCCAGCAGCTCAACAGGGGTCAGGAACACTGAAGCTTTCTTT
TRBJ1-2	TRBV5-1	-	-	CASSPIAGQYGYTF	TGCGCCAGCAGCCCAATTGCAGGCCAGTATGGCTACACCTTC
TRBJ1-2	TRBV28	-	-	CASSLGGGRYGYTF	TGTGCCAGCAGTTTGGGAGGGGGGAGATATGGCTACACCTTC
TRBJ2-3	TRBV5-1	-	TRBD2	CASSVGTSGGATDTQYF	TGCGCCAGCAGCGTAGGGACTAGCGGGGGGGCTACAGATACGCAGTATTTT
TRBJ1-1	TRBV5-4	-	-	CASSLGGPLNTEAFF	TGTGCCAGCAGCTTGGGGGGGCCGTTGAACACTGAAGCTTTCTTT
TRBJ2-1	TRBV19	-	-	CASSIVSLWRSNEQFF	TGTGCCAGTAGTATAGTCTCTCTGTGGCGGTCCAATGAGCAGTTCTTC
TRBJ2-7	TRBV19	-	-	CASSIGGTYEQYF	TGTGCCAGTAGTATCGGGGGAACCTACGAGCAGTACTTC
TRBJ1-1	TRBV7-3	-	-	CASSLGQNTEAFF	TGTGCCAGCAGCCTCGGACAGAACACTGAAGCTTTCTTT
TRBJ2-3	TRBV7-9	few	TRBD2	CASSLITSGGGTDTQYF	TGTGCCAGCAGCTTAATTACTAGCGGGGGGGGCACAGATACGCAGTATTTT
TRBJ1-4	TRBV5-1	-	TRBD1	CASSRDSNEKLFF	TGCGCCAGCAGCCGGGACAGTAATGAAAAACTGTTTTTT
TRBJ2-1	TRBV29-1	-	-	CSGSEWTETSYNEQFF	TGCAGCGGATCCGAATGGACAGAGACCTCCTACAATGAGCAGTTCTTC
TRBJ2-7	TRBV6-1	once	TRBD2	CASSGSIEVAGAYEQYF	TGTGCCAGCAGTGGGTCGATTGAGGTAGCGGGGGCCTACGAGCAGTACTTC
TRBJ2-5	TRBV28	-	TRBD2	CASSLGIAGGHGETQYF	TGTGCCAGCAGTTTAGGTATAGCGGGAGGTCATGGAGAGACCCAGTACTTC
TRBJ1-2	TRBV6-4	-	-	CASSDSTVNYGYTF	TGTGCCAGCAGTGACTCGACAGTGAACTATGGCTACACCTTC
TRBJ2-2	TRBV18	-	-	CASSPATGELFF	TGTGCCAGCTCACCGGCCACCGGGGAGCTGTTTTTT
TRBJ2-3	TRBV6-1	-	-	CAAPGKQPSDTQYF	TGTGCCGCACCAGGGAAACAGCCGTCGGATACGCAGTATTTT
TRBJ1-2	TRBV2	-	-	CASSRAGSIGYTF	TGTGCCAGCAGCCGGGCAGGGTCAATTGGCTACACCTTC
TRBJ2-7	TRBV6-5	-	TRBD2	CASRGLAGDHYEQYF	TGTGCCAGCAGAGGACTAGCGGGCGACCACTACGAGCAGTACTTC
TRBJ2-7	TRBV27	-	TRBD1	CASSWGQTYEQYF	TGTGCCAGCAGTTGGGGACAGACCTACGAGCAGTACTTC
TRBJ2-5	TRBV7-7	once	-	CASSEIGGQETQYF	TGTGCCAGCAGCGAAATTGGGGGGCAAGAGACCCAGTACTTC
TRBJ2-3	TRBV11-2	-	-	CAARRGSFLSDTQYF	TGTGCAGCCCGGCGCGGCAGTTTTCTCTCAGATACGCAGTATTTT
TRBJ2-1	TRBV28	-	-	CASSLWGAGTEQFF	TGTGCCAGCAGTTTATGGGGGGCAGGCACTGAGCAGTTCTTC
TRBJ2-7	TRBV6-6	once	TRBD1	CASSWDSSYEQYF	TGTGCCAGCAGTTGGGACAGTAGCTACGAGCAGTACTTC
TRBJ1-3	TRBV6-5	-	-	CASSFRQRGNTIYF	TGTGCCAGCAGTTTCCGGCAGCGTGGAAACACCATATATTTT
TRBJ2-5	TRBV28	-	-	CASSGSGSTQYF	TGTGCCAGCAGCGGGTCCGGGTCGACCCAGTACTTC
TRBJ1-3	TRBV18	-	TRBD1	CASSPYAGQGYTIYF	TGTGCCAGCTCACCCTACGCGGGACAGGGTTACACCATATATTTT
TRBJ2-7	TRBV7-9	-	-	CASSPDWYEQYF	TGTGCCAGCAGCCCCGACTGGTACGAGCAGTACTTC
TRBJ1-2	TRBV6-1	-	-	CASSATALLNYGYTF	TGTGCCAGCAGTGCGACAGCCCTATTAAACTATGGCTACACCTTC
TRBJ1-5	TRBV9	-	-	CASSRRAGRPQHF	TGTGCCAGCAGCCGCCGGGCGGGACGGCCCCAGCATTTT
TRBJ1-4	TRBV6-5	-	-	CASSYSTGRGVEKLFF	TGTGCCAGCAGTTACTCGACGGGCAGGGGAGTTGAAAAACTGTTTTTT
TRBJ1-5	TRBV4-1	-	TRBD1	CASSHIVRDRGKSNQPQHF	TGCGCCAGCAGCCACATAGTGAGGGACAGGGGCAAGAGCAATCAGCCCCAGCATTTT
TRBJ1-1	TRBV19	few	-	CASRSRGMNTEAFF	TGTGCCAGTAGGTCGAGAGGGATGAACACTGAAGCTTTCTTT
TRBJ1-2	TRBV11-3	once	-	CASSLMGAARGGYTF	TGTGCCAGCAGCCTCATGGGGGCTGCGAGGGGTGGCTACACCTTC
TRBJ1-5	TRBV2	-	-	CASSGTDYSNQPQHF	TGTGCCAGCAGTGGAACAGATTATAGCAATCAGCCCCAGCATTTT
TRBJ2-1	TRBV4-1	once	TRBD2	CASSQTGLAGHEQFF	TGCGCCAGCAGCCAGACCGGACTAGCGGGTCATGAGCAGTTCTTC
TRBJ1-2	TRBV5-1	once	-	CASSLIGEGPGGVIRSYTF	TGCGCCAGCAGCTTGATAGGTGAGGGCCCGGGAGGCGTGATTAGAAGCTACACCTTC
TRBJ2-7	TRBV7-6	once	TRBD2	CASSLGALAGYEQYF	TGTGCCAGCAGCTTAGGGGCACTAGCGGGCTACGAGCAGTACTTC
TRBJ1-1	TRBV7-9	-	TRBD1	CASSPRTGVTEAFF	TGTGCCAGCAGCCCTCGAACAGGGGTGACTGAAGCTTTCTTT
TRBJ2-1	TRBV5-1	-	TRBD2	CASSLGTSGRAHEQFF	TGCGCCAGCAGCTTGGGGACTAGCGGGAGGGCCCATGAGCAGTTCTTC
TRBJ2-3	TRBV5-1	-	TRBD2	CASSGGLASTDTQYF	TGCGCCAGCAGCGGGGGACTAGCAAGCACAGATACGCAGTATTTT